This is a list of T cell receptor beta chains from one sample in a study of CD8 T cells in Susac syndrome. TCRdb reprocessed the immunoSEQ multiplex PCR reads via MiXCR and lists one record per CDR3 protein. The profile covers about 100,000 distinct CDR3 sequences, with around 96% appearing a single time and 0.3% taken by the ten largest. Sample: CD8+ T cells from PBMCs. The receptors were sampled from a human donor with Susac syndrome. Both conserved end residues are part of each CDR3. Each record gives: D gene, V gene, J gene, clone size, CDR3 protein, CDR3 DNA. D genes are given only for firm matches. Size is omitted from some rows. Given values are once, few, many or a class for expanded clones.

-	TRBV28	TRBJ2-4	-	CASRTYDGAKNIQYF	TGTGCCAGCAGAACTTATGACGGAGCCAAAAACATTCAGTACTTC
TRBD1	TRBV28	TRBJ1-4	-	CASRGTGHEKLFF	TGTGCCAGCAGGGGGACAGGACATGAAAAACTGTTTTTT
-	TRBV5-6	TRBJ2-5	-	CASSLGRSWGGETQYF	TGTGCCAGCAGCTTGGGCCGTAGTTGGGGCGGAGAGACCCAGTACTTC
TRBD1	TRBV5-1	TRBJ1-2	-	CASSLNPSPGGSGYTF	TGCGCCAGCAGCCTGAATCCGTCCCCAGGGGGCTCTGGCTACACCTTC
TRBD2	TRBV29-1	TRBJ2-1	-	CSTAERESYNEQFF	TGCAGCACTGCCGAGCGGGAGTCCTACAATGAGCAGTTCTTC
-	TRBV29-1	TRBJ2-3	-	CSVRRGTEDTQYF	TGCAGCGTCCGAAGGGGGACCGAAGATACGCAGTATTTT
-	TRBV27	TRBJ1-5	-	CASSFLGNQPQHF	TGTGCCAGCAGTTTTCTTGGAAATCAGCCCCAGCATTTT
-	TRBV29-1	TRBJ2-2	-	CSVVGQVKGELFF	TGCAGCGTTGTTGGGCAGGTGAAAGGGGAGCTGTTTTTT
-	TRBV7-2	TRBJ2-7	-	CASSFRDHGEQYF	TGTGCCAGCAGCTTTCGGGACCATGGGGAGCAGTACTTC
-	TRBV6-2/TRBV6-3	TRBJ2-1	-	CASSYISAYNEQFF	TGTGCCAGCAGTTACATTAGCGCCTACAATGAGCAGTTCTTC
-	TRBV3-1	TRBJ1-2	-	CASSQDYEFGGFYGYTF	TGTGCCAGCAGCCAAGATTACGAGTTCGGGGGATTCTATGGCTACACCTTC
-	TRBV24-1	TRBJ2-5	-	CATSDRTDRPETQYF	TGTGCCACCAGTGACCGTACTGACAGGCCAGAGACCCAGTACTTC
TRBD2	TRBV7-9	TRBJ2-5	-	CASSLRPSGAVRETQYF	TGTGCCAGCAGCTTACGGCCCAGCGGGGCAGTTAGAGAGACCCAGTACTTC
-	TRBV14	TRBJ1-2	once	CASSLPDSGPRGGYTF	TGTGCCAGCAGCCTCCCGGATAGTGGACCCAGGGGTGGCTACACCTTC
-	TRBV29-1	TRBJ1-2	-	CSVVVRKYGYTF	TGCAGCGTTGTTGTCAGAAAATATGGCTACACCTTC
TRBD2	TRBV25-1	TRBJ2-5	once	CASSESHLAGSRETQYF	TGTGCCAGCAGTGAATCCCACCTAGCGGGGTCTCGTGAGACCCAGTACTTC
-	TRBV12-3/TRBV12-4	TRBJ2-5	-	CASRIKETQYF	TGTGCCAGCAGAATAAAAGAGACCCAGTACTTC
-	TRBV29-1	TRBJ2-5	-	CSVGVSPWGETQYF	TGCAGCGTTGGTGTTAGCCCCTGGGGAGAGACCCAGTACTTC
-	TRBV4-1	TRBJ1-2	-	CASSQDGGPYGYTF	TGCGCCAGCAGCCAAGATGGAGGGCCCTATGGCTACACCTTC
-	TRBV20-1	TRBJ2-5	-	CSASRPQETQYF	TGCAGTGCTAGCAGGCCGCAAGAGACCCAGTACTTC
-	TRBV27	TRBJ1-5	-	CASKDSSANQPQHF	TGTGCCAGCAAGGACAGTTCCGCCAATCAGCCCCAGCATTTT
TRBD1	TRBV9	TRBJ2-7	-	CASSQLSGTDSYEQYF	TGTGCCAGCAGCCAATTATCCGGGACAGACTCCTACGAGCAGTACTTC
-	TRBV13	TRBJ2-7	-	CASSSLREQYF	TGTGCCAGCAGCTCCCTACGCGAGCAGTACTTC
TRBD2	TRBV27	TRBJ2-5	-	CASSLTASGRSETQYF	TGTGCCAGCAGTTTAACCGCTAGCGGGCGATCTGAGACCCAGTACTTC
-	TRBV15	TRBJ2-1	-	CATSSSGDRHYNEQFF	TGTGCCACCAGCAGCTCCGGAGACAGACACTACAATGAGCAGTTCTTC
TRBD1	TRBV29-1	TRBJ2-5	-	CSDTGQPQETQYF	TGCAGCGACACGGGACAGCCCCAAGAGACCCAGTACTTC
-	TRBV3-1	TRBJ1-1	-	CASSQERGNTEAFF	TGTGCCAGCAGCCAAGAAAGAGGGAACACTGAAGCTTTCTTT
-	TRBV10-3	TRBJ2-5	-	CAISDYGETQYF	TGTGCCATCAGTGATTACGGAGAGACCCAGTACTTC
TRBD1	TRBV29-1	TRBJ2-7	-	CSVELRDRGSYEQYF	TGCAGCGTTGAGCTAAGGGACAGGGGGTCCTACGAGCAGTACTTC
-	TRBV12-3/TRBV12-4	TRBJ2-5	-	CASSLNRETQYF	TGTGCCAGCAGTCTCAACAGGGAGACCCAGTACTTC
-	TRBV15	TRBJ2-6	-	CATSSGGSGANVLTF	TGTGCCACCAGCAGTGGGGGCTCTGGGGCCAACGTCCTGACTTTC
TRBD2	TRBV27	TRBJ2-7	-	CASSVSTSGGLDEQYF	TGTGCCAGCAGCGTATCAACTAGCGGGGGGCTCGACGAGCAGTACTTC
-	TRBV11-2	TRBJ1-2	-	CASSHLTGDGYTF	TGTGCCAGCAGCCATCTGACAGGCGATGGCTACACCTTC
-	TRBV12-3/TRBV12-4	TRBJ1-1	-	CASSLQGLNTEAFF	TGTGCCAGCAGTTTACAGGGGTTGAACACTGAAGCTTTCTTT
-	TRBV27	TRBJ1-5	-	CASSLAGWGNQPQHF	TGTGCCAGCAGTCTCGCGGGATGGGGCAATCAGCCCCAGCATTTT
-	TRBV15	TRBJ2-3	-	CATRGDSTDTQYF	TGTGCCACCAGGGGGGACAGCACAGATACGCAGTATTTT
TRBD1	TRBV10-3	TRBJ2-3	-	CAISEQDRVGSDTQYF	TGTGCCATCAGTGAACAGGACAGGGTCGGGTCAGATACGCAGTATTTT
-	TRBV4-1	TRBJ2-3	-	CASSQEVGLGLSRTDTQYF	TGCGCCAGCAGCCAAGAGGTAGGGCTAGGCCTTTCCCGCACAGATACGCAGTATTTT
TRBD1	TRBV5-6	TRBJ2-7	-	CASSDRGDHEQYF	TGTGCCAGCAGCGACAGGGGAGACCACGAGCAGTACTTC
-	TRBV19	TRBJ1-1	-	CASSIGPLNTEAFF	TGTGCCAGTAGTATTGGACCCCTTAACACTGAAGCTTTCTTT
TRBD1	TRBV24-1	TRBJ1-5	-	CATSDRTGPNQPQHF	TGTGCCACCAGTGATCGGACAGGACCCAATCAGCCCCAGCATTTT
-	TRBV7-3	TRBJ2-3	-	CASSPQQADTQYF	TGTGCCAGCAGCCCACAACAGGCAGATACGCAGTATTTT
-	TRBV27	TRBJ2-5	-	CASSFSWQETQYF	TGTGCCAGCAGTTTTAGTTGGCAAGAGACCCAGTACTTC
TRBD1	TRBV29-1	TRBJ2-1	once	CSVEWRDRGYNEQFF	TGCAGCGTTGAATGGAGGGACAGGGGTTACAATGAGCAGTTCTTC
-	TRBV4-2	TRBJ2-7	-	CASSQGSQIDEQYF	TGTGCCAGCAGCCAAGGCTCACAGATCGACGAGCAGTACTTC
-	TRBV11-1	TRBJ2-4	-	CAKRTQYF	TGTGCCAAAAGGACTCAGTACTTC
-	TRBV12-3/TRBV12-4	TRBJ2-7	-	CASSDGSPGEQYF	TGTGCCAGCAGTGACGGATCCCCGGGGGAGCAGTACTTC
-	TRBV27	TRBJ1-1	-	CASSSKWTEAFF	TGTGCCAGCAGTTCCAAATGGACTGAAGCTTTCTTT
TRBD1	TRBV5-1	TRBJ2-7	-	CASSLDGTGHAEQYF	TGCGCCAGCAGCTTGGATGGGACAGGGCACGCCGAGCAGTACTTC
TRBD1	TRBV5-4	TRBJ2-7	-	CASSPPGTGAYEQYF	TGTGCCAGCAGCCCGCCCGGGACAGGGGCCTACGAGCAGTACTTC
TRBD1	TRBV19	TRBJ1-1	-	CASSWDRAPDAFF	TGTGCCAGTAGCTGGGACAGGGCCCCAGACGCTTTCTTT
-	TRBV20-1	TRBJ2-3	-	CSARVKGGTDTQYF	TGCAGTGCTAGAGTGAAGGGAGGAACAGATACGCAGTATTTT
-	TRBV20-1	TRBJ2-6	-	CSARKPRTQGISGANVLTF	TGCAGTGCTAGAAAGCCCCGAACGCAGGGCATCTCTGGGGCCAACGTCCTGACTTTC